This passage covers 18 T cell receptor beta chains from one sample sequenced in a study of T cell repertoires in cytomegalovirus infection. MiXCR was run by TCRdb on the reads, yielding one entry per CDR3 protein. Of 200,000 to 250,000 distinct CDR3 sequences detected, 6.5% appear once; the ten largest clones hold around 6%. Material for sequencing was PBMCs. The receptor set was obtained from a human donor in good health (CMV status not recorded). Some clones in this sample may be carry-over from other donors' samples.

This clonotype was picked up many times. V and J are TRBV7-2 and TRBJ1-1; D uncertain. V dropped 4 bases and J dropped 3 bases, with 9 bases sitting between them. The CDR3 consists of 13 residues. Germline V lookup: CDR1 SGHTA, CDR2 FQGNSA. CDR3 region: CASSYAWDTEAFF. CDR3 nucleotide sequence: TGTGCCAGCAGCTATGCCTGGGACACTGAAGCTTTCTTT.

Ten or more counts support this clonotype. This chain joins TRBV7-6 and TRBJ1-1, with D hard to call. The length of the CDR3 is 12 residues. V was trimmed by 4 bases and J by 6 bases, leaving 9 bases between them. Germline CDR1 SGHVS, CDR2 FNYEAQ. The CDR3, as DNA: TGTGCCAGCAGCTCCCTAGAAGCTGAAGCTTTCTTT. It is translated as CASSSLEAEAFF. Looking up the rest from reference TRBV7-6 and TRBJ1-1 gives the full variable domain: GAGVSQSPRYKVTKRGQDVALRCDPISGHVSLYWYRQALGQGPEFLTYFNYEAQQDKSGLPNDRFSAERPEGSISTLTIQRTEQRDSAMYRCASSSLEAEAFFGQGTRLTVV.

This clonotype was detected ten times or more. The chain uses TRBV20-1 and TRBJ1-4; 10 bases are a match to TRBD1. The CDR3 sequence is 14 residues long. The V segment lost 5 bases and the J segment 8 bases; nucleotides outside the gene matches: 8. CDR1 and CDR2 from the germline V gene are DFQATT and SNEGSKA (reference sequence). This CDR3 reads CSAVGTGVEEKLFF. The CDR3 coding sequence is TGCAGTGCTGTTGGGACAGGGGTGGAAGAAAAACTGTTTTTT.

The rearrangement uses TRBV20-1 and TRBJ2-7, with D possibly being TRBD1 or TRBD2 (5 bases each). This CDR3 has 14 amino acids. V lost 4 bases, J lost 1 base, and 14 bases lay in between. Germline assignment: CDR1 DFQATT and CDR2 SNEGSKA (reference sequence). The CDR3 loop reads CSATGTAVSYEQYF. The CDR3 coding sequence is TGCAGTGCTACCGGGACCGCTGTATCCTACGAGCAGTACTTC.

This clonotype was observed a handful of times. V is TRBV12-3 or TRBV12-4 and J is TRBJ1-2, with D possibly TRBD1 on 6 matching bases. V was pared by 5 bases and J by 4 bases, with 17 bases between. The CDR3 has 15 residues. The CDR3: CASSVGGGSVYGYTF. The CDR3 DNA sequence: TGTGCCAGCAGTGTCGGCGGGGGCAGTGTCTATGGCTACACCTTC.

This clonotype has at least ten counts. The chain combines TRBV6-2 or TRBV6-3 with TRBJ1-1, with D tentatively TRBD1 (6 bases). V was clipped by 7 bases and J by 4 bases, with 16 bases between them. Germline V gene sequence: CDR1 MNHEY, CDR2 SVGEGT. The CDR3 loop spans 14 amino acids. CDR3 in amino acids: CASTLRQGPTEAFF. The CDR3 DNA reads TGTGCCAGCACTCTCCGGCAGGGGCCCACTGAAGCTTTCTTT.

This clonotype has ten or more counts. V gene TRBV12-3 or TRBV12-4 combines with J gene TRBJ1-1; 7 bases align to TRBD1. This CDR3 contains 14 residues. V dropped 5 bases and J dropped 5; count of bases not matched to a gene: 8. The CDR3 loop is CASSTGVGLTEAFF. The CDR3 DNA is TGTGCCAGCAGTACAGGGGTTGGATTGACTGAAGCTTTCTTT.

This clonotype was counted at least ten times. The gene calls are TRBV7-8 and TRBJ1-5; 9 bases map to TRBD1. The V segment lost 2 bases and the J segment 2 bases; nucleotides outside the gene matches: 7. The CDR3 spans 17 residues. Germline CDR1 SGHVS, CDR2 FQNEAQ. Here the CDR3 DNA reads TGTGCCAGCAGCTTATCCGTGTGGACAGGGGGCAATCAGCCCCAGCATTTT. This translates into CASSLSVWTGGNQPQHF.

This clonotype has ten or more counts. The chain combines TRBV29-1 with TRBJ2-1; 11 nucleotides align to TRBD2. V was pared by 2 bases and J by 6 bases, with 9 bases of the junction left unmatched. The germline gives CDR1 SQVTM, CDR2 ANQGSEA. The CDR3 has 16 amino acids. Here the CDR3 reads CSVESSGGVLGNEQFF. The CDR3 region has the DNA TGCAGCGTTGAAAGTAGCGGGGGGGTCCTCGGCAATGAGCAGTTCTTC.

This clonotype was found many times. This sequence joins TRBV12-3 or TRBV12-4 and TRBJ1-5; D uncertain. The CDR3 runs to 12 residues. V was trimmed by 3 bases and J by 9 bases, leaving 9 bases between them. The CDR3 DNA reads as TGTGCCAGCAGTTTTCGGGGTCCGCCCCAGCATTTT. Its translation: CASSFRGPPQHF.

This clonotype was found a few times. The CDR3 reads CASSEALGTTEAFF. CDR3 nucleotide sequence: TGTGCCAGCAGTGAAGCGCTGGGGACCACTGAAGCTTTCTTT. The V call is TRBV2, the J call TRBJ1-1, with D perhaps TRBD1 (5 bases). CDR1 is SNHLY and CDR2 is FYNNEI in the germline V gene. The CDR3 consists of 14 residues. Trimming took off 0 bases at V and 4 bases at J, with 9 bases between the two ends.

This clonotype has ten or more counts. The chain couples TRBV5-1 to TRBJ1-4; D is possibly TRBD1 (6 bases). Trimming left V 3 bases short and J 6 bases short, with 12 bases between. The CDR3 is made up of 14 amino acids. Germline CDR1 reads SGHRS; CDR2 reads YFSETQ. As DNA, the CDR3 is TGCGCCAGCAGCTATCAGGGGTCGTATGAAAAACTGTTTTTT. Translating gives CASSYQGSYEKLFF.

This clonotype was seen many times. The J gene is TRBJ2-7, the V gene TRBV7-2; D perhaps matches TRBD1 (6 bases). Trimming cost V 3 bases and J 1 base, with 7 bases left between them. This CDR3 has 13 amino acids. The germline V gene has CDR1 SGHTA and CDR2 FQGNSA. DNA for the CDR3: TGTGCCAGCAGCTTTGGACAGTCCTACGAGCAGTACTTC. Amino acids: CASSFGQSYEQYF.

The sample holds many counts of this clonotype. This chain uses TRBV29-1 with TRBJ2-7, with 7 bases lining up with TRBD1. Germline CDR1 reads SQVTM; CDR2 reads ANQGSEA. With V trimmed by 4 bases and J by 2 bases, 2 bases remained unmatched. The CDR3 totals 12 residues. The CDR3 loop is CSVVQGTYEQYF. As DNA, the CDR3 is TGCAGCGTTGTACAGGGGACCTACGAGCAGTACTTC.

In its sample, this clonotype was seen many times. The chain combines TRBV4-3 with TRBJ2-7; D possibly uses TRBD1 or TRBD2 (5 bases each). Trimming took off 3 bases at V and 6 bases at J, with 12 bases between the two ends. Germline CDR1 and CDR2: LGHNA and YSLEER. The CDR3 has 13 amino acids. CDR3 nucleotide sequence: TGCGCCAGCAGCCAGGCAGGGACCGGCGAGCAGTACTTC. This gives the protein CASSQAGTGEQYF.

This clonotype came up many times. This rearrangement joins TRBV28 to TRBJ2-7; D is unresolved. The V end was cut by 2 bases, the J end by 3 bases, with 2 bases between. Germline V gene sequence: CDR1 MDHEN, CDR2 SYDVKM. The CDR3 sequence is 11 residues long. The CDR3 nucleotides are TGTGCCAGCAGTTTACGCTACGAGCAGTACTTC. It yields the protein CASSLRYEQYF.

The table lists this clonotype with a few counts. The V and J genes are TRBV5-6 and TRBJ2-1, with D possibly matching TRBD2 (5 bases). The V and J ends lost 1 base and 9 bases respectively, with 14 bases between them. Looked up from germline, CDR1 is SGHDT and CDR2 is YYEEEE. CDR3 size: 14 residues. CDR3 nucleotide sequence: TGTGCCAGCAGCTTGTCAGACGTCCGGGGTGAGCAGTTCTTC. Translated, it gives CASSLSDVRGEQFF.

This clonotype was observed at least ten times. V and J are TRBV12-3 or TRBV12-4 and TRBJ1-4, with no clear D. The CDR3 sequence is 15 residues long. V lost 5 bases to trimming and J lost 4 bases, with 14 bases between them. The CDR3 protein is CASSPLGSVNEKLFF. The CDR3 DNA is TGTGCCAGCAGTCCCTTAGGGAGCGTTAATGAAAAACTGTTTTTT.